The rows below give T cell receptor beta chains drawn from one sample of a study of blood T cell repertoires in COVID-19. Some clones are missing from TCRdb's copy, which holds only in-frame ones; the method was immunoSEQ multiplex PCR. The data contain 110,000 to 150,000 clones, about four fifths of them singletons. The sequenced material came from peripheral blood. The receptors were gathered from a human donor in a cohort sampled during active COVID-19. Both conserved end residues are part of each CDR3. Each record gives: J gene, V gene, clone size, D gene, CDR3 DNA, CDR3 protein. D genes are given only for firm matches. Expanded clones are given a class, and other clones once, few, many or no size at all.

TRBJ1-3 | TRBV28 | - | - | TGTGCCAGCCGAGATTACTCTGGAAACACCATATATTTT | CASRDYSGNTIYF
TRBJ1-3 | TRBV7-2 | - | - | TGTGCCAGCAGCTTTTCGACAGTTGTAGGAAACACCATATATTTT | CASSFSTVVGNTIYF
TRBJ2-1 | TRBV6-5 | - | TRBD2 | TGTGCCAGCAGGTCTAGCGGGAGATTCGATGAGCAGTTCTTC | CASRSSGRFDEQFF
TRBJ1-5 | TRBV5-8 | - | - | TGTGCCAGCAGCCTGACCCGGGATCAGCCCCAGCATTTT | CASSLTRDQPQHF
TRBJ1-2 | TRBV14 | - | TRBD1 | TGTGCCAGCAGCCCGAGACAGGGGGCAGGCTATGGCTACACCTTC | CASSPRQGAGYGYTF
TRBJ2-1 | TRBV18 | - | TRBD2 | TGTGCCAGCTCACCGGGCGGGAGCTCCTACAATGAGCAGTTCTTC | CASSPGGSSYNEQFF
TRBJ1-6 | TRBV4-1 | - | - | TGCGCCAGCAGCCAAGACTCAGGGGTGAATTCACCCCTCCACTTT | CASSQDSGVNSPLHF
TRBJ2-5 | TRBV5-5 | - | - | TGTGCCAGCAGCTTGTGGCAGACACAAGAGACCCAGTACTTC | CASSLWQTQETQYF
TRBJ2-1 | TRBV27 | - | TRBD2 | TGTGCCAGCACTACCGGGACTAGCTATGAGCAGTTCTTC | CASTTGTSYEQFF
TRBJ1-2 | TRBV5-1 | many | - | TGCGCCAGCAGCTGGGAGCCAACCTATGGCTACACCTTC | CASSWEPTYGYTF
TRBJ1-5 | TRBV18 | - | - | TGTGCCAGCTCACCAAGGGGGATCAATCAGCCCCAGCATTTT | CASSPRGINQPQHF
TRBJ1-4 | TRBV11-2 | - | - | TGTGCCAGCAGCTTGGTTAGGGGTACTAATGAAAAACTGTTTTTT | CASSLVRGTNEKLFF
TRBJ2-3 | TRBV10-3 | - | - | TGTGCCATCAGTGACAGGGCAGATACGCAGTATTTT | CAISDRADTQYF
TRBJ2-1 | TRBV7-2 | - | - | TGTGCCAGCAGCTTGAATCGTGGGGGGTCGGGTTGGTCCTACAATGAGCAGTTCTTC | CASSLNRGGSGWSYNEQFF
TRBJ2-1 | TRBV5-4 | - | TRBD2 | TGTGCCAGCAGCTTGCCAACTAGCGGGCAAAACAATGAGCAGTTCTTC | CASSLPTSGQNNEQFF
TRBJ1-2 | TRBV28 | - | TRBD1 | TGTGCCAGCAGAAGTCCGGGACAGCCTCTTGGCTACACCTTC | CASRSPGQPLGYTF
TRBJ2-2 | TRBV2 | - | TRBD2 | TGTGCCAGCAGTGAAGGGACTAGACCCACCGGGGAGCTGTTTTTT | CASSEGTRPTGELFF
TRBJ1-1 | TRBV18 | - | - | TGTGCCAGCTCACCACCTGCAGGTATGAACACTGAAGCTTTCTTT | CASSPPAGMNTEAFF
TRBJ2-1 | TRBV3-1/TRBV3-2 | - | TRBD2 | TGTGCCAGCAGCCAACGGGGGGGCTACAATGAGCAGTTCTTC | CASSQRGGYNEQFF
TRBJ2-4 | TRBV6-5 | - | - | TGTGCCAGCAGTTACTCGATGAGAGCCAAAAACATTCAGTACTTC | CASSYSMRAKNIQYF
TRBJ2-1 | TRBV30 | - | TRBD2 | TGTGCCTGGCGATTCCCCGGGACTAGCGGGTACAATGAGCAGTTCTTC | CAWRFPGTSGYNEQFF
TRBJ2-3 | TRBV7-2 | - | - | TGTGCCAGCAGCCTCTCTCGACTGATTTCAGATACGCAGTATTTT | CASSLSRLISDTQYF